The source of this T cell receptor (beta chain) is a study of beta chain features in type 1 diabetes. Study background: Patients and healthy donors were similar in age, gender and cell yields.

The authors reverse transcribed all of the isolated RNA, so sequencing captured expressed TCRB transcripts. Measured with immunoSEQ multiplex PCR; TCRdb has only the in-frame clones, and not every one. Among roughly 160,000 clones listed, 7% to 9% were seen once. In the case of this clone: Antigen unknown.

Germline CDR1 reads SGHTA; CDR2 reads FQGNSA. The germline V and J ends were trimmed by 4 bases and 3 bases, with 10 bases remaining between them. This CDR3 comprises 13 residues. Heparinised blood was drawn once per donor, averaging about 116 mL. Points from the study as a whole: Patients with type 1 diabetes showed fewer VDJ junction insertions and more deletions. Here, the possible influence of HLA type (on TCRB rearrangement) remained unresolved. In every one of the four CD4+ subsets, TCRB CDR3s were moderately but significantly shorter in Type 1 diabetes patients.

This TCR derives from a man in his late teens or twenties with type 1 diabetes. Sequencing used central memory CD4+ T cells from blood. The chain joins TRBV7-2 to TRBJ2-7; tentatively, D is TRBD1 (6 bases). The CDR3 loop reads CASSSNRVYEQYF. DNA of the CDR3: TGTGCCAGCAGCTCTAACAGGGTCTACGAGCAGTACTTC.